The T cell receptor beta chain described here comes from a study of blood T cell repertoires in COVID-19. About the study: Italy, Spain and the United States were the sources of the convalescent and acute COVID-19 samples. Nucleic acid was either cDNA or gDNA, and it came from T cells, B-cell-depleted T cells, or PBMCs.

The V end lost 4 bases, the J end lost 4 bases, and 10 bases lay between the germline ends. Germline-derived CDR1 and CDR2 are ENHRY and SYGVKD. CDR3 length: 13 amino acids. Original processing notes: Cell counts per sample came from amplifying reference gene primers. TCRdb keeps only in-frame clones here, not all; method: immunoSEQ multiplex PCR. The D gene and trimming were derived from the DNA, and the V and J assignments and clone size from that table. The sample consists of fewer than 50,000 clones, 88% of them appearing once. The clonotype originates from a man in his forties or fifties with active COVID-19. The source material was peripheral blood. The chain combines TRBV10-3 with TRBJ1-2; the D gene is possibly TRBD1 (5 bases). CDR3 sequence: CAISGAGGYGYTF. DNA for the CDR3: TGTGCCATCAGTGGAGCGGGGGGCTATGGCTACACCTTC.